A single sample gave rise to the 23 T cell receptor beta chains below, sequenced in a study of T cells in Graves' hyperthyroidism and ophthalmopathy. TCR beta CDR3 regions were amplified from RNA transcripts. TCR CDR3 regions were first amplified by RT-PCR with HTBI primers. TCRdb re-derived calls from the multiplex PCR reads in MiXCR, one entry per CDR3 protein. The data contain roughly 400,000 distinct CDR3 sequences, roughly an eighth of them seen just once; the ten biggest clones take up around 27%. Sequenced: blood. These receptor sequences come from a man in his fifties or sixties with Graves' ophthalmopathy.

Concerning this clonotype: At one boundary the junction diverges from the germline segment, which might be a read error. The chain has TRBV15 and TRBJ2-1, with D possibly being TRBD1 (6 bases). Germline CDR1 reads LNHNV; CDR2 reads YYDKDF (reference sequence). The CDR3 loop spans 15 amino acids. The DNA of the CDR3 is TGTGCCACCAGCAGAGATCTCGACAGGTACGATGAGCGGTTCTTC. It yields the protein CATSRDLDRYDERFF.

This clonotype has just a few counts. This CDR3 is CASSLIRETQYF. CDR3 DNA sequence: TGTGCCAGCAGTTTAATTAGGGAGACCCAGTACTTC. J is TRBJ2-5 and V is TRBV12-3 or TRBV12-4; D is unresolved. V was pared by 2 bases and J by 5 bases, with 6 bases between. CDR3 length equals 12 residues.

This clonotype was counted ten times or more. The rearrangement joins TRBV7-9 to TRBJ2-3; TRBD2 agrees at 9 bases. Germline loops: CDR1 SEHNR, CDR2 FQNEAQ (reference sequence). V lost 8 bases, J lost 0 bases, and 6 bases stayed unmatched. The CDR3 extends over 15 amino acids. In nucleotides, the CDR3 is TGTGCCAGCTCCCCTAGCGGGACTAGCACAGATACGCAGTATTTT. Translated, it gives CASSPSGTSTDTQYF.

About this clonotype: This may stem from a read error, because a much larger clone lies one nucleotide away. This chain joins TRBV30 and TRBJ2-7; D may match TRBD1 or TRBD2 (6 bases each). Germline-derived CDR1 and CDR2 are GTSNPN and SVGIG (reference sequence). This CDR3 is built from 12 residues. V was pared by 2 bases and J by 7 bases, with 12 bases between. This CDR3 reads CAWSPQGGEQYF. The CDR3 DNA follows: TGTGCCTGGAGTCCACAGGGAGGTGAGCAGTACTTC. Full variable domain (missing parts from reference TRBV30 and TRBJ2-7): SQTIHQWPATLVQPVGSPLSLECTVEGTSNPNLYWYRQAAGRGLQLLFYSVGIGQISSEVPQNLSASRPQDRQFILSSKKLLLSDSGFYLCAWSPQGGEQYFGPGTRLTVT.

This clonotype was seen ten or more times. The CDR3 protein is CSVEGSGRAEQYF. The CDR3 DNA follows: TGCAGCGTTGAAGGGAGCGGGAGAGCCGAGCAGTACTTC. This chain connects TRBV29-1 to TRBJ2-7, with TRBD2 matching over 8 bases. CDR1 is SQVTM, CDR2 ANQGSEA, per germline. The CDR3 spans 13 residues. V lost 1 base, J lost 6 bases, and 5 bases stayed unmatched.

This clonotype was detected many times. The chain joins TRBV13 to TRBJ1-2; 10 nucleotides align to TRBD1. Trimming at V came to 6 bases and at J to 10 bases, leaving 8 bases not matched to a gene. The CDR3 runs 13 residues. CDR1 is PRHDT, CDR2 FYEKMQ, per germline (reference sequence). The CDR3 sequence: CASSFRDRGDYTF. CDR3 DNA sequence: TGTGCCAGCAGTTTCCGGGACAGGGGCGACTACACCTTC.

This clonotype was detected many times. The chain couples TRBV7-9 to TRBJ2-5, with unresolved D. This CDR3 region has 13 residues. Looked up from germline, CDR1 is SEHNR and CDR2 is FQNEAQ (reference sequence). V was pared by 0 bases and J by 5 bases, with 7 bases between. CDR3 bases: TGTGCCAGCAGCTTAGCCCATTCTGAGACCCAGTACTTC. It yields the protein CASSLAHSETQYF.

The chain uses TRBV11-2 and TRBJ2-3; D is undetermined. Trimming stripped 5 bases from V and 3 bases from J, with 15 bases between. CDR1 and CDR2 (germline): SGHAT, FQNNGV. This CDR3 region has 15 residues. CDR3 sequence (DNA): TGTGCCAGCAGCCCTGGCGCAACCACAACAGATACGCAGTATTTT. It encodes CASSPGATTTDTQYF.

This clonotype was seen ten or more times. The rearrangement links TRBV11-3 to TRBJ2-2; 10 nucleotides agree with TRBD2. There are 18 residues in the CDR3. The ends lost 3 bases at V and 3 bases at J; junction bases unmatched: 10. From germline, CDR1 is SGHNT and CDR2 YENEEA. In nucleotides, the CDR3 is TGTGCCAGCAGCTTGGGTAGCGGGAGGCAAGGGTACACCGGGGAGCTGTTTTTT. Protein sequence: CASSLGSGRQGYTGELFF. Full variable domain (rest looked up from reference TRBV11-3 and TRBJ2-2): EAGVVQSPRYKIIEKKQPVAFWCNPISGHNTLYWYLQNLGQGPELLIRYENEEAVDDSQLPKDRFSAERLKGVDSTLKIQPAELGDSAVYLCASSLGSGRQGYTGELFFGEGSRLTVL.

This clonotype has ten or more counts. V is TRBV12-3 or TRBV12-4 and J is TRBJ2-2; TRBD2 matches at 8 bases. The CDR3 contains 15 residues. V lost 2 bases to trimming and J lost 6 bases; unmatched junction nucleotides: 5. CDR3 sequence: CASSLTSGRAGELFF. The CDR3 DNA is TGTGCCAGCAGTTTAACCAGCGGGAGAGCCGGGGAGCTGTTTTTT.

This clonotype was counted at least ten times. This chain joins TRBV6-6 and TRBJ2-1; possible D gene TRBD2, 6 bases. Germline CDR1 is MNHNY and CDR2 is SVGAGI (reference sequence). Trimming removed 2 bases from V and 8 bases from J, with 25 bases in between. This CDR3 is built from 18 residues. CDR3 nucleotide sequence: TGTGCCAGCAGTTACCCCAGGAGGGGACCCCAAGGACCAGATGAGCAGTTCTTC. Translated: CASSYPRRGPQGPDEQFF.

This clonotype has ten or more counts. The chain uses TRBV20-1 and TRBJ2-7; TRBD2 is a possible D gene (6 bases). The V end lost 6 bases, the J end lost 2 bases, and 17 bases lay between the germline ends. This CDR3 spans 14 amino acids. CDR1 is DFQATT and CDR2 is SNEGSKA in the germline V gene (reference sequence). CDR3 sequence (DNA): TGCAGTGCCGAAGGACTACCACAAGCCTACGAGCAGTACTTC. Encoded protein: CSAEGLPQAYEQYF.

V gene TRBV11-2 combines with J gene TRBJ2-7; 10 bases are shared with TRBD2. Germline V lookup: CDR1 SGHAT, CDR2 FQNNGV. J lost 0 bases, V lost 7 bases, and 9 bases had no gene match. The CDR3 is made up of 16 amino acids. DNA for the CDR3: TGTGCCAGCACCCTGGCTAGCGGGAGTAACTCCTACGAGCAGTACTTC. It encodes CASTLASGSNSYEQYF.

This clonotype has a handful of counts. The chain links TRBV20-1 to TRBJ2-5; 9 bases map to TRBD2. This CDR3 has 12 residues. Germline V gene lookup returns CDR1 DFQATT and CDR2 SNEGSKA (reference sequence). After removal of 5 bases from V and 3 bases from J, the junction contained 1 base not matched to a gene. The CDR3 region has the DNA TGCAGTGCTCAGCGGGAGGAAGAGACCCAGTACTTC. Translation gives CSAQREEETQYF.

There are many counts of this clonotype. V is TRBV12-3 or TRBV12-4 and J is TRBJ1-2; 9 bases match TRBD1. CDR3 length: 15 amino acids. V gave up 6 bases and J gave up 8 bases; unmatched junction bases: 13. CDR3 DNA sequence: TGTGCCAGCAGAGATCCCGGGACAGGGATTGGCGGCTACACCTTC. Its protein product is CASRDPGTGIGGYTF.

This clonotype occurred many times. The chain links TRBV15 to TRBJ2-5, with D possibly matching TRBD2 (6 bases). V was cut by 3 bases and J by 4 bases, with 18 bases left in between. The CDR3 consists of 16 residues. Germline CDR1 and CDR2: LNHNV and YYDKDF (reference sequence). CDR3 region: CATSRDTLGGGETQYF. In DNA, the CDR3 is TGTGCCACCAGCAGGGATACGCTGGGGGGAGGAGAGACCCAGTACTTC.

There are many counts of this clonotype. The rearrangement links TRBV7-8 to TRBJ2-1; 12 nucleotides match TRBD2. The CDR3 loop spans 16 amino acids. Unmatched junction bases numbered 8, after V lost 1 base and J lost 10 bases. CDR1 is SGHVS, CDR2 FQNEAQ, per germline. DNA for the CDR3: TGTGCCAGCAGCTTAGTCCGACTAGCGGGAGCTGTAGAGCAGTTCTTC. Residues: CASSLVRLAGAVEQFF.

At least ten counts were recorded for this clonotype. V usage is TRBV28 and J usage is TRBJ1-6; no firm D call. This CDR3 has 17 amino acids. Germline V gene lookup returns CDR1 MDHEN and CDR2 SYDVKM. Trimming left V 4 bases short and J 0 bases short, with 13 bases between. This chain's CDR3 is CASSSSTESSYNSPLHF. The CDR3 DNA follows: TGTGCCAGCAGTTCCTCGACGGAGAGCTCCTATAATTCACCCCTCCACTTT.

With regard to this clonotype: A much larger clone lies a single base off, so this may be a read error. CDR3 in amino acids: CSVEVSGGHPICGYTF. CDR3 sequence (DNA): TGCAGCGTTGAAGTGTCAGGGGGCCACCCCATCTGTGGCTACACCTTC. This chain links TRBV29-1 with TRBJ1-2, with 8 bases matching TRBD1. Germline CDR1 reads SQVTM; CDR2 reads ANQGSEA. J was trimmed by 7 bases and V by 1 base; bases with no gene match: 14. CDR3 length: 16 amino acids.

Ten or more counts support this clonotype. The chain carries TRBV27 and TRBJ1-1, with D hard to call. V lost 2 bases to trimming and J lost 4 bases, with 17 bases between them. Germline-derived CDR1 and CDR2 are MNHEY and SMNVEV (reference sequence). This CDR3 spans 16 amino acids. The CDR3 DNA sequence: TGTGCCAGCAGTTTACGTTTTCGGGAGCTCCCCACTGAAGCTTTCTTT. This codes for CASSLRFRELPTEAFF.

The sample holds many counts of this clonotype. The chain uses TRBV29-1 and TRBJ2-3; maybe TRBD2 (6 bases). V lost 4 bases, J lost 6 bases, and 17 bases lay in between. The CDR3 extends over 14 amino acids. CDR1 SQVTM and CDR2 ANQGSEA come from the germline V gene. This CDR3 is CSVALAGGGDTQYF. The CDR3, as DNA: TGCAGCGTTGCGTTGGCAGGCGGAGGGGATACGCAGTATTTT.

This clonotype was detected many times. The rearrangement links TRBV30 to TRBJ1-5; tentatively, D is TRBD1 (5 bases). Germline loops: CDR1 GTSNPN, CDR2 SVGIG (reference sequence). The CDR3 length is 13 residues. V shed 3 bases and J shed 7 bases, with 13 bases lying between them. This CDR3 reads CAWSGGLDQPQHF. CDR3 coding DNA: TGTGCCTGGAGCGGGGGGTTGGACCAGCCCCAGCATTTT.

This clonotype was observed many times. The CDR3 DNA reads TGTGCCAGCAGCTTATCTGTGGGAGTCGACGAGCAGTACTTC. Translating gives CASSLSVGVDEQYF. This sequence joins TRBV11-1 and TRBJ2-7, with D perhaps TRBD2 (5 bases). The CDR3 contains 14 residues. CDR1 and CDR2 from the germline V gene are SGHAT and FQDESV (reference sequence). V dropped 2 bases and J dropped 5 bases, with 13 bases sitting between them.